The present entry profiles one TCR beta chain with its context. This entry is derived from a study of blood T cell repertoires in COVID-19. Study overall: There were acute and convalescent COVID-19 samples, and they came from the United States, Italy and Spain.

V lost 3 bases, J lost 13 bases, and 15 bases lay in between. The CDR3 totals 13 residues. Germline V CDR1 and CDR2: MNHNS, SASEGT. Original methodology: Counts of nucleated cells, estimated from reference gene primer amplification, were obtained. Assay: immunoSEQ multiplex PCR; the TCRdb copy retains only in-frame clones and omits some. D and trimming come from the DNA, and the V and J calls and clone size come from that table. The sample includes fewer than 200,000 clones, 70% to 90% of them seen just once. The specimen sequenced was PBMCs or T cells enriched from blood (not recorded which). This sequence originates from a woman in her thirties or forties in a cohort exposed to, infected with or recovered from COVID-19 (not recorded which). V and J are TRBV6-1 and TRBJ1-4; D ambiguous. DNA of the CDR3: TGTGCCAGCAGTGACGGAGGCGGAGACCTACTGTTTTTT. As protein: CASSDGGGDLLFF.